Below are 25 T cell receptor beta chains sequenced from a single sample in a study of T-cell memory formation after mild COVID-19. Each CDR3 protein is one row after TCRdb ran MiXCR on the 5' RACE reads. Of 170,000 or so distinct CDR3 sequences listed, about a fifth are singletons. Source material: PBMCs or a T cell subset sorted from them (not recorded which). These receptors were collected from an adult woman who had mild COVID-19 (a few samples of this study predate the infection). Cell type and time point are not known.

The chain links TRBV9 to TRBJ2-2, with D possibly matching TRBD2 (5 bases). This CDR3 region has 16 residues. Deletions cut 0 bases from V and 6 bases from J, with 15 bases between. Germline CDR1 SGDLS, CDR2 YYNGEE. CDR3 sequence (DNA): TGTGCCAGCAGCGTAGAAGAGGGAAACAGCGCCGGGGAGCTGTTTTTT. Translated, it gives CASSVEEGNSAGELFF.

This clonotype has more than one count but fewer than ten. The chain recombines TRBV29-1 with TRBJ2-7; 11 bases map to TRBD2. The V segment lost 6 bases and the J segment 5 bases; nucleotides outside the gene matches: 9. CDR3 length equals 14 residues. CDR1 SQVTM and CDR2 ANQGSEA come from the germline V gene. The CDR3 nucleotides are TGCAGCGTCGCCGTTGAGACTAGCGGGGACGAGCAGTACTTC. This sequence encodes CSVAVETSGDEQYF.

This clonotype occurred a few times. The chain links TRBV11-2 to TRBJ2-1, with D hard to call. CDR1 SGHAT and CDR2 FQNNGV come from the germline V gene. V gave up 5 bases and J gave up 9 bases, with 11 bases separating them. The CDR3 loop spans 12 amino acids. The CDR3 DNA follows: TGTGCCAGCAGCCTCGTAAATGGTGAGCAGTTCTTC. Its protein is CASSLVNGEQFF.

The chain is built from TRBV29-1 and TRBJ2-7; 7 bases are shared with TRBD2. V shed 2 bases, J shed 2 bases, and the junction held 9 bases outside the gene matches. This CDR3 has 15 residues. The germline CDR1 and CDR2 sequences are SQVTM and ANQGSEA. CDR3 in DNA: TGCAGCGTTGAATTACGCGGGAGCGGCCCCTACGAGCAGTACTTC. Protein sequence: CSVELRGSGPYEQYF.

The J gene is TRBJ2-7, the V gene TRBV10-3; 8 bases fit TRBD2. The CDR3 covers 17 residues. The germline V gene encodes CDR1 ENHRY and CDR2 SYGVKD. V dropped 2 bases and J dropped 1; count of bases not matched to a gene: 10. CDR3 bases: TGTGCCATCAGTGAGGTGGCTAGCGGGCGTTTTTCCTACGAGCAGTACTTC. Encoded protein: CAISEVASGRFSYEQYF.

Many counts were recorded for this clonotype. The chain employs TRBV9 and TRBJ2-1; D uncertain. The germline V gene encodes CDR1 SGDLS and CDR2 YYNGEE. This CDR3 region has 14 residues. Trimming removed 3 bases from V and 0 bases from J, with 7 bases in between. The CDR3 coding sequence is TGTGCCAGCAGCGAACATAACTCCTACAATGAGCAGTTCTTC. This gives the protein CASSEHNSYNEQFF. Combining the CDR3 with reference TRBV9 and TRBJ2-1 gives the whole variable domain DSGVTQTPKHLITATGQRVTLRCSPRSGDLSVYWYQQSLDQGLQFLIQYYNGEERAKGNILERFSAQQFPDLHSELNLSSLELGDSALYFCASSEHNSYNEQFFGPGTRLTVL.

This clonotype was counted between two and nine times. The chain employs TRBV5-5 and TRBJ2-3; 7 bases agree with TRBD1. The CDR3 length is 13 residues. J lost 1 base, V lost 7 bases, and 3 bases had no gene match. Germline V gene sequence: CDR1 SGHKS, CDR2 YYEKEE (reference sequence). The CDR3 here is CASVQGGTDTQYF. The DNA of the CDR3 is TGTGCCAGCGTTCAGGGGGGCACAGATACGCAGTATTTT.

V usage is TRBV20-1 and J usage is TRBJ2-7; 14 nucleotides match TRBD2. The CDR3 covers 15 residues. The J segment lost 5 bases and the V segment lost 5 bases, leaving 8 bases of the junction unmatched. Germline V lookup: CDR1 DFQATT, CDR2 SNEGSKA (reference sequence). The DNA of the CDR3 is TGCAGTGCTCTTCGACTAGCGGGAGGGCCCCACGAGCAGTACTTC. Protein product: CSALRLAGGPHEQYF.

This clonotype was seen only a few times. The chain uses TRBV11-2 and TRBJ2-1; D tentatively fits TRBD1 or TRBD2 (5 bases each). The CDR3 covers 16 residues. Germline V lookup: CDR1 SGHAT, CDR2 FQNNGV. V was clipped by 5 bases and J by 5 bases, with 19 bases between them. CDR3 amino acids: CASSPGTRVLDNEQFF. Written as DNA, the CDR3 is TGTGCCAGCAGCCCAGGGACCCGGGTATTAGACAATGAGCAGTTCTTC. Using reference TRBV11-2 and TRBJ2-1 for the parts outside the CDR3, the full variable domain is EAGVAQSPRYKIIEKRQSVAFWCNPISGHATLYWYQQILGQGPKLLIQFQNNGVVDDSQLPKDRFSAERLKGVDSTLKIQPAKLEDSAVYLCASSPGTRVLDNEQFFGPGTRLTVL.

The gene calls are TRBV19 and TRBJ2-1; either TRBD1 or TRBD2 may fit D (5 bases each). CDR1 and CDR2 from the germline V gene are LNHDA and SQIVND (reference sequence). With 5 bases removed from V and 9 bases from J, the gap between germline ends came to 8 bases. The CDR3 has 11 amino acids. The CDR3 bases are TGTGCCAGTAGTGAGGGGCCTGAGCAGTTCTTC. This encodes CASSEGPEQFF. The whole variable domain, filled in from reference TRBV19 and TRBJ2-1, reads DGGITQSPKYLFRKEGQNVTLSCEQNLNHDAMYWYRQDPGQGLRLIYYSQIVNDFQKGDIAEGYSVSREKKESFPLTVTSAQKNPTAFYLCASSEGPEQFFGPGTRLTVL.

The chain has TRBV6-1 and TRBJ1-2; no clear D. Trimming took 7 bases from V and 3 from J, leaving 12 bases between them. The CDR3 covers 13 residues. Germline CDR1 is MNHNS and CDR2 is SASEGT. CDR3 residues: CASMSLWDYGYTF. DNA of the CDR3: TGTGCCAGCATGTCTCTCTGGGACTATGGCTACACCTTC.

This clonotype was seen more than once but under ten times. This sequence joins TRBV24-1 and TRBJ1-5, with TRBD1 identical over 8 bases. Germline trimming cut 5 bases from V and 11 bases from J; bases unmatched to any gene: 4. The CDR3 has 12 residues. Germline loops: CDR1 KGHDR, CDR2 SFDVKD. For the CDR3, the DNA is TGTGCCACCAGTGCGCCGACAGGGGCCCAGCATTTT. Amino acids: CATSAPTGAQHF.

The rearrangement joins TRBV9 to TRBJ2-2; 10 nucleotides align to TRBD2. The CDR3 contains 15 residues. Trimming removed 2 bases from V and 7 bases from J; junction bases left unmatched: 5. Per germline, CDR1 SGDLS and CDR2 YYNGEE. For the CDR3, the DNA is TGTGCCAGCAGCGTGGCTAGCGGGGGAATCGGGGAGCTGTTTTTT. This codes for CASSVASGGIGELFF.

This clonotype has ten or more counts. The J gene is TRBJ2-1, the V gene TRBV7-3, with TRBD2 identical over 9 bases. This CDR3 comprises 17 residues. With V trimmed by 5 bases and J by 8 bases, 16 bases remained unmatched. The germline V gene encodes CDR1 SGHTA and CDR2 FQGTGA. This CDR3 reads CASSPRLAGESVDEQFF. The CDR3 DNA sequence: TGTGCCAGCAGCCCCCGGTTAGCGGGAGAGTCTGTCGATGAGCAGTTCTTC.

The genes are TRBV12-3 or TRBV12-4 and TRBJ2-7, with a possible D match to TRBD2 (6 bases). Trimming cost V 5 bases and J 3 bases, with 11 bases left between them. CDR3 length equals 13 residues. The CDR3 region has the DNA TGTGCCAGCAGTGGGGACTTCCTCTACGAGCAGTACTTC. It specifies CASSGDFLYEQYF.

This clonotype was found a few times. This chain joins TRBV7-8 and TRBJ2-1, with unresolved D. Germline V lookup: CDR1 SGHVS, CDR2 FQNEAQ. The CDR3 covers 17 residues. Trimming cost V 1 base and J 3 bases, with 16 bases left between them. The CDR3 reads CASSLGASGLYYNEQFF. CDR3 sequence (DNA): TGTGCCAGCAGCTTAGGGGCCTCGGGCCTATACTACAATGAGCAGTTCTTC.

This clonotype showed up just a few times. The chain recombines TRBV12-3 or TRBV12-4 with TRBJ2-5, with 9 bases fitting TRBD1. The CDR3 has 18 amino acids. V dropped 1 base and J dropped 4; count of bases not matched to a gene: 13. The DNA of the CDR3 is TGTGCCAGCAGTTTAGAGAAGGGGACAGGGACCCTCGGAGAGACCCAGTACTTC. It yields the protein CASSLEKGTGTLGETQYF.

In this sample, this clonotype turned up a few times. V gene TRBV29-1 combines with J gene TRBJ1-5, with TRBD1 as a possible D gene (5 bases). The germline V gene encodes CDR1 SQVTM and CDR2 ANQGSEA. V gave up 4 bases and J gave up 4 bases, with 11 bases separating them. This CDR3 is 13 amino acids long. Here the CDR3 DNA reads TGCAGCGTTGCCCGGGGGAGGAATCAGCCCCAGCATTTT. This translates into CSVARGRNQPQHF.

This clonotype has only a few counts. The chain recombines TRBV6-6 with TRBJ1-1; weak D call: TRBD1 (5 bases). Germline V gene sequence: CDR1 MNHNY, CDR2 SVGAGI (reference sequence). Trimming took off 3 bases at V and 0 bases at J, with 17 bases between the two ends. This CDR3 region has 17 residues. The CDR3 region has the DNA TGTGCCAGCAGTTATTCAGGGACCTCGGGCATGAACACTGAAGCTTTCTTT. Amino acid sequence: CASSYSGTSGMNTEAFF.

This clonotype was detected a few times. The chain employs TRBV11-2 and TRBJ2-7; weak D call: TRBD2 (6 bases). The CDR3 spans 18 residues. The germline V gene encodes CDR1 SGHAT and CDR2 FQNNGV. V shed 1 base and J shed 0 bases, with 19 bases lying between them. The CDR3 nucleotides read TGTGCCAGCAGCTTAGCTGGCTCCCGTGCCGGGAGCTCCTACGAGCAGTACTTC. Translated, it gives CASSLAGSRAGSSYEQYF.

The chain is built from TRBV29-1 and TRBJ1-2; no clear D. Germline V CDR1 and CDR2: SQVTM, ANQGSEA. This CDR3 spans 11 amino acids. The germline V and J ends were trimmed by 4 bases and 8 bases, with 11 bases remaining between them. The CDR3 sequence: CSVVSGGGYTF. The CDR3 nucleotides read TGCAGCGTTGTGTCCGGCGGGGGCTACACCTTC.

The V and J genes are TRBV10-3 and TRBJ2-7, with D tentatively TRBD2 (7 bases). Trimming left V 5 bases short and J 5 bases short, with 22 bases between. Germline loops: CDR1 ENHRY, CDR2 SYGVKD. The CDR3 is 16 amino acids. CDR3 in DNA: TGTGCCATCAGTCCCCTCTATACAGGGCGGGGGAACGAGCAGTACTTC. Encoded protein: CAISPLYTGRGNEQYF.

J is TRBJ2-5 and V is TRBV4-1; D uncertain. There are 13 residues in the CDR3. From germline, CDR1 is MGHRA and CDR2 YSYEKL. Trimming shortened V by 1 base and J by 1 base, and 4 bases separated the two germline ends. The CDR3 coding sequence is TGCGCCAGCAGCCAAGCGGTCCAAGAGACCCAGTACTTC. The encoded protein is CASSQAVQETQYF.

This clonotype was recorded a few times. This rearrangement joins TRBV3-1 to TRBJ2-1; a possible D gene is TRBD1 (7 bases). V lost 4 bases to trimming and J lost 6 bases, with 22 bases between them. CDR3 size: 17 residues. Germline CDR1 and CDR2: LGHDT and YNNKEL (reference sequence). CDR3 residues: CASSPFRGAVPPNEQFF. As DNA, the CDR3 is TGTGCCAGCAGCCCCTTCAGGGGGGCGGTCCCACCCAATGAGCAGTTCTTC.

The V gene is TRBV27, the J gene TRBJ2-7; TRBD1 or TRBD2 may be the D gene (5 bases each). The germline CDR1 and CDR2 sequences are MNHEY and SMNVEV (reference sequence). This CDR3 spans 15 amino acids. Trimming left V 2 bases short and J 0 bases short, with 11 bases between. This CDR3 is CASSLMRGNSYEQYF. In nucleotides, the CDR3 is TGTGCCAGCAGTTTAATGAGGGGCAACTCCTACGAGCAGTACTTC.